This T cell receptor (beta chain) was sequenced during a study of T-cell memory formation after mild COVID-19. Study results and caveats: Researchers report contracting CD4+ clones mostly in CM and EM, with CD8+ clones in EMRA.

About this clonotype itself: Its antigen is undetermined.

The germline V and J ends were trimmed by 2 bases and 5 bases, with 17 bases remaining between them. Germline V gene lookup returns CDR1 LGHNA and CDR2 YSLEER. The CDR3 has 16 residues. TCRdb reanalysed the 5' RACE reads using MiXCR and keeps one entry per CDR3 protein. The table has around 340,000 distinct CDR3 sequences, about a sixth seen once. The sequence came from a man between 18 and 35 years old who had mild COVID-19 (a few samples of this study predate the infection). Cell type and time point are not known. The chain recombines TRBV4-3 with TRBJ2-3, with D tentatively TRBD2 (5 bases). Specimen: PBMCs or a T cell subset sorted from them (not recorded which). Here the CDR3 reads CASSQLASGVGDTQYF. The CDR3 DNA reads as TGCGCCAGCAGCCAACTCGCAAGCGGCGTCGGAGATACGCAGTATTTT.